This entry lists 14 T cell receptor beta chains sequenced from one sample in a study of blood T cell repertoires in COVID-19. Using immunoSEQ multiplex PCR, the repertoire was profiled, and TCRdb retains in-frame clones only, with some absent. In the table there are 200,000 to 300,000 clones, around 81% of which are singletons. Source material: peripheral blood. These receptors all stem from a woman aged 60-70 years with active or convalescent COVID-19.

The chain joins TRBV18 to TRBJ1-4; no definite D call. Trimming shortened V by 3 bases and J by 7 bases, and 15 bases separated the two germline ends. Looked up from germline, CDR1 is KGHSH and CDR2 is LQKENI. The CDR3 extends over 15 amino acids. The CDR3 sequence: CASSPTRGIGEKLFF. DNA for the CDR3: TGTGCCAGCTCACCGACTCGGGGTATAGGTGAAAAACTGTTTTTT.

The chain recombines TRBV10-3 with TRBJ2-7; weak D call: TRBD2 (5 bases). The V end was cut by 4 bases, the J end by 5 bases, with 6 bases between. There are 11 residues in the CDR3. Germline V lookup: CDR1 ENHRY, CDR2 SYGVKD. CDR3 protein: CAISGGDEQYF. CDR3 in DNA: TGTGCCATCAGTGGGGGAGACGAGCAGTACTTC.

J is TRBJ2-1 and V is TRBV3-1 (or the pseudogene TRBV3-2); 9 positions match TRBD2. Germline V CDR1 and CDR2: LGHDT, YNNKEL (reference sequence). The CDR3 is made up of 17 amino acids. J was trimmed by 1 base and V by 1 base; bases with no gene match: 5. The CDR3: CASSQGGGLASYNEQFF. CDR3 nucleotides: TGTGCCAGCAGCCAAGGTGGGGGACTAGCATCCTACAATGAGCAGTTCTTC.

The chain carries TRBV27 and TRBJ2-4, with a tentative D call TRBD2 (6 bases). The CDR3 has 15 amino acids. V was trimmed by 0 bases and J by 3 bases, leaving 9 bases between them. Germline CDR1 MNHEY, CDR2 SMNVEV (reference sequence). The CDR3, as DNA: TGTGCCAGCAGTTTATCATTGGGAGGCAAAAACATTCAGTACTTC. Its translation is CASSLSLGGKNIQYF.

V is TRBV4-2 and J is TRBJ2-1; TRBD2 matches at 11 bases. V shed 3 bases, J shed 7 bases, and the junction held 11 bases outside the gene matches. This CDR3 region has 17 residues. Germline CDR1 LGHNA, CDR2 YNFKEQ. CDR3 DNA: TGTGCCAGCAGCCAGGGCCTTGGGCTAGCGGGGGGAAATGAGCAGTTCTTC. Encoded protein: CASSQGLGLAGGNEQFF.

The chain is built from TRBV5-1 and TRBJ2-5; TRBD1 matches at 11 bases. CDR3 length: 16 amino acids. Germline V gives CDR1 SGHRS, CDR2 YFSETQ. Trimming took 1 base from V and 3 from J; bases not matched to a gene: 5. This chain's CDR3 is CASSLNTGQGEETQYF. CDR3 bases: TGCGCCAGCAGCTTGAACACGGGACAGGGGGAAGAGACCCAGTACTTC.

The chain is built from TRBV11-2 and TRBJ2-5; 9 bases fit TRBD2. This CDR3 has 14 amino acids. Trimming cost V 4 bases and J 5 bases; bases outside gene matches: 5. Germline CDR1 SGHAT, CDR2 FQNNGV. The CDR3: CASSSAGGRETQYF. CDR3 bases: TGTGCCAGCAGCTCGGCGGGGGGGCGGGAGACCCAGTACTTC. Full variable domain (remainder filled in from reference TRBV11-2 and TRBJ2-5): EAGVAQSPRYKIIEKRQSVAFWCNPISGHATLYWYQQILGQGPKLLIQFQNNGVVDDSQLPKDRFSAERLKGVDSTLKIQPAKLEDSAVYLCASSSAGGRETQYFGPGTRLLVL.

CDR3 DNA: TGTGCCAGCAGCCACCGGAGGGGCCGGAGCAATCAGCCCCAGCATTTT. This translates into CASSHRRGRSNQPQHF. This rearrangement joins TRBV7-8 to TRBJ1-5, with a weak D call TRBD1 (5 bases). Germline V lookup: CDR1 SGHVS, CDR2 FQNEAQ. The CDR3 is made up of 16 amino acids. The germline V and J ends were trimmed by 5 bases and 1 base, with 15 bases remaining between them.

The rearrangement joins TRBV7-9 to TRBJ2-1; tentative D call: TRBD2 (6 bases). Trimming removed 4 bases from V and 10 bases from J, with 11 bases in between. Germline loops: CDR1 SEHNR, CDR2 FQNEAQ (reference sequence). CDR3 length equals 12 residues. CDR3 in DNA: TGTGCCAGCAGCTCTACCGCGGGGGAGCAGTTCTTC. Translation gives CASSSTAGEQFF.

This clone was recorded a few times. The chain recombines TRBV11-3 with TRBJ1-2; 8 bases line up with TRBD1. The trim removed 1 base at V and 7 bases at J, leaving 2 bases unmatched. The CDR3 runs to 13 residues. The germline V gene has CDR1 SGHNT and CDR2 YENEEA. CDR3 sequence reads: CASSLAGGIGYTF. CDR3 nucleotide sequence: TGTGCCAGCAGCTTAGCAGGGGGCATTGGCTACACCTTC.

The chain combines TRBV5-1 with TRBJ2-5; the D is unclear. The CDR3 contains 13 residues. Trimming shortened V by 1 base and J by 1 base, and 5 bases separated the two germline ends. Germline V lookup: CDR1 SGHRS, CDR2 YFSETQ. The CDR3 nucleotides read TGCGCCAGCAGCTTGAACAGCCAAGAGACCCAGTACTTC. This codes for CASSLNSQETQYF.

The genes are TRBV14 and TRBJ2-7; tentative D call: TRBD1 (5 bases). Germline-derived CDR1 and CDR2 are SGHDN and FVKESK. The V end was cut by 2 bases, the J end by 2 bases, with 16 bases between. This CDR3 is built from 16 residues. This CDR3 is CASSQTHVDTPYEQYF. The CDR3 DNA reads as TGTGCCAGCAGCCAAACTCACGTGGACACCCCCTACGAGCAGTACTTC.

This clone was picked up a small number of times. The genes are TRBV5-4 and TRBJ2-2, with 8 nucleotides matching TRBD2. Trimming at V came to 2 bases and at J to 0 bases, leaving 12 bases not matched to a gene. Germline V gene lookup returns CDR1 SGHNT and CDR2 YYREEE (reference sequence). There are 19 residues in the CDR3. CDR3 in DNA: TGTGCCAGCAGCTTCCGGGCTAGCGGGTACCCTACGAACACCGGGGAGCTGTTTTTT. Amino acid sequence: CASSFRASGYPTNTGELFF.

This chain connects TRBV18 to TRBJ2-3; TRBD1 aligns across 12 bases. The CDR3 has 16 residues. J lost 2 bases, V lost 3 bases, and 3 bases had no gene match. Germline V gives CDR1 KGHSH, CDR2 LQKENI. CDR3 DNA sequence: TGTGCCAGCTCACCGGGACAGGGGGCCATCACAGATACGCAGTATTTT. Translating it yields CASSPGQGAITDTQYF.